What follows describes a single T cell receptor beta chain. Its antigen is currently unknown. Libraries were prepared by immunoSEQ multiplex PCR; TCRdb keeps only in-frame clonotypes and omits some of them. The sample holds roughly 50,000 clones, about nine tenths seen once. Per germline, CDR1 MNHNS and CDR2 SASEGT. Trimming took 1 base from V and 5 from J, leaving 14 bases between them. The CDR3 loop spans 16 amino acids. This sample stems from a study of cytomegalovirus exposure and HLA in healthy donors. Study information: The approximately 120 validation repertoires, a later analysis reported, used the same platform as the approximately 670 repertoires from the first cohort. Study-level results: Under in vitro conditions, three CMV-associated chains were confirmed as specific for CMV antigens.

The donors were part of the validation cohort of 120 subjects. That cohort was separate from the first cohort, which comprised under 750 subjects. The receptor was derived from a man aged 18 to 29 in good health and CMV-seronegative. Sequencing was carried out using PBMCs. This chain joins TRBV6-1 and TRBJ2-2, with D perhaps TRBD1 (7 bases). The CDR3, as DNA: TGTGCCAGCAGTGAAGAGGAACAGGGGAGGACCGGGGAGCTGTTTTTT. It is translated as CASSEEEQGRTGELFF.